This T cell receptor (beta chain) was obtained from a study of spatial heterogeneity in lung cancer. Whole-study findings and limits: Tumor TCRs that were ubiquitous and expanded showed up in blood more at resection than follow-up.

Germline V CDR1 and CDR2: MNHEY, SVGAGI. The CDR3 sequence is 14 residues long. The V and J ends lost 6 bases and 9 bases, in that order; junction bases with no gene match: 8. This clonotype was seen at least ten times. Its cognate antigen is unknown. Every molecule of TCR cDNA had its own unique molecular identifier. TCRdb analysed the 5' RACE reads with MiXCR anew, one entry per CDR3 protein. Among approximately 52,000 distinct CDR3 sequences listed, approximately 5.3% were seen once. Documented time point: sample taken at primary tumor resection. No cells were sorted before sequencing. The whole RNA sequenced was extracted from tumor, nontumor lung or frozen PBMC.

The receptor's source is a male donor with early-stage non-small cell lung cancer. This chain uses TRBV6-5 with TRBJ2-1, with 10 bases matching TRBD2. Sequenced material: PBMCs, taken at surgery. CDR3 DNA sequence: TGTGCCAGCAGGGGACTAGCGCCTAGGGGTGAGCAGTTCTTC. Translating it yields CASRGLAPRGEQFF.